This T cell receptor (beta chain) was recorded in a study of T cells in Graves' hyperthyroidism and ophthalmopathy (dated 2019 in TCRdb). Regarding the study in general: Peripheral blood samples were taken at initial diagnosis, before any treatment was given. To identify TCR V-J signatures that set the groups apart, the researchers used a discovery cohort of 100 patients, made up of 40 to 45 with Graves' ophthalmopathy and some 56 with stable Graves' hyperthyroidism. Whether ophthalmopathy could be predicted prospectively was tested in an independent validation cohort made up of under 20 hyperthyroidism patients plus 17 patients who later progressed to ophthalmopathy. For training and testing, the 100 or so patients in the discovery cohort were randomly divided in a 7:3 ratio. In more than 5 Graves' hyperthyroidism patients, the study also compared T-cell repertoires from thyroid tissue with T-cell repertoires from blood. Following sampling, methimazole starting at 30 mg daily was given to hyperthyroidism patients, and high-dose intravenous methylprednisolone was given to ophthalmopathy patients. TCR Vbeta CDR3 sequencing of approximately 140 peripheral blood samples (about 45 ophthalmopathy, under 80 hyperthyroidism and roughly 17 progressor patients) is reported in the paper.

A patient counted as having stable Graves' hyperthyroidism if no progression to ophthalmopathy occurred over 18 months of follow-up. The hyperthyroidism patients were between 18 and 65 years old and newly diagnosed, with a disease duration of less than 2 months. Patients with uncontrolled infections, other autoimmune diseases, pregnancy or lactation were excluded. Diagnoses relied on clinical symptoms, serum thyroxine and TRAb, thyroid ultrasound and orbital computed tomography. Ficoll-Paque density gradient centrifugation was used to isolate PBMCs from around 9.1 ml of fresh peripheral blood. Total RNA was extracted with Trizol reagent, and quality was checked on an Agilent 2100 Bioanalyzer. Results and caveats for the whole study, not just this receptor: Sample size was not statistically predetermined, and blinding of investigators to group allocation was not performed. A 13 V-J signature model separated ophthalmopathy from stable hyperthyroidism, with around 91% sensitivity and 81.08% specificity in cross-validation and 80%/75% in testing. Most expanded thyroid clonotypes (frequency above 0.001) were also detected in blood, a finding suggesting that blood repertoires may reflect thyroid immune responses. In validation, the model predicted progression to ophthalmopathy a median of about 6.5 months before onset, with 65% to 71% sensitivity and almost 75% specificity.

This clonotype was seen many times. Which antigen it targets is not known. Per-base quality was not reported, and no clone a single base away is much larger than it. TCR beta CDR3 regions were amplified from RNA transcripts. For the first round of RT-PCR on the TCR CDR3, the HTBI primer set was used together with the Qiagen OneStep RT-PCR kit. The libraries were constructed in a second round of multiplex PCR and then size-selected and purified. Libraries were sequenced paired-end with 100 bp reads on an Illumina HiSeq2000. The authors processed their data as follows. SOAPnuke was used to process the raw data, with reads discarded if the reads contained adapters or uncalled bases, had a mean Phred below 15, or lacked an exact constant-primer or identifier match. High-quality paired reads were merged with COPE v1.2.5, and unique nucleotide sequences were defined as clonotypes. MiTCR v1.1 was used to align clonotypes to the IMGT TRBV, TRBD and TRBJ reference segments. The analysis was restricted to V-J combinations with a frequency above 0.0001, which together covered just over 98% of the repertoires. The TCS score was defined as F50 (clonal expansion) divided by E x V (chaos), with BLOSUM62-based TCRdist calculated between CDR3 peptides within each V-J. Welch's t-statistics and random forest reduced 450 to 600 V-J features to 13, which were used in a naive Bayes classifier (R e1071). TCRdb reran the public reads through fastp at Q25 and MiXCR, keeping productive beta chains. Rows are unified per CDR3 protein, each entry keeping the most common DNA and genes. The authors' filters were not applied to this entry. Present in this sample are fewer than 850,000 distinct CDR3 sequences, 15% to 20% of which were seen just once. The top ten hold roughly 16% of the sample.

The CDR3, from cysteine to phenylalanine, totals 14 residues. The kept DNA is CDR3 alone, 42 bases in frame from the first base. CDR1 and CDR2 are drawn from the germline V gene: MNHNS, SASEGT. The junction carries 13 bases between V and J, which are trimmed by 5 bases and 6 bases respectively. The chain is encoded by TRBV6-1 joined to TRBJ2-2; the D gene is possibly TRBD1 or TRBD2, each agreeing over 5 bases. The TCR originated in a man aged 50-59 years with Graves' hyperthyroidism. The sequenced sample was blood. CDR3 sequence: CASSYGDVAGELFF. The bases are TGTGCCAGCAGTTATGGGGACGTGGCCGGGGAGCTGTTTTTT.